The rows below give T cell receptor beta chains drawn from one sample of a study of CD8 T cells in ankylosing spondylitis. MiXCR, run by TCRdb on the 5' RACE reads, gives a single entry per CDR3 protein. The data show roughly 700,000 distinct CDR3 sequences, with around a fifth seen just once and under 20% held by the top ten. The sample comprised blood, either unsorted or a sorted T cell fraction (not recorded which). These receptors were taken from a male donor with ankylosing spondylitis. Each CDR3 is given with its conserved first and last residue. The order of the fields is clone size, J gene, D gene, CDR3 length, V gene, CDR3 DNA, CDR3 protein. The D gene is left open where the match is weak. Expanded clones are given a class, and other clones once, few, many or no size at all.

abundance: NA
j_gene: TRBJ2-3
d_gene: NA
len: 17
v_gene: TRBV11-2
CDR3nt: TGTGCCAGCAGCTTAGAAGTGGCGGCCAAGGGCACAGATACGCAGTATTTT
CDR3aa: CASSLEVAAKGTDTQYF

abundance: few
j_gene: TRBJ2-3
d_gene: NA
len: 14
v_gene: TRBV12-3/TRBV12-4
CDR3nt: TGTGCCAGCACCCAAAGGGGTCTCACAGATACGCAGTATTTT
CDR3aa: CASTQRGLTDTQYF

abundance: NA
j_gene: TRBJ2-5
d_gene: NA
len: 16
v_gene: TRBV12-3/TRBV12-4
CDR3nt: TGTGCCAGCAGTTTAGCGCTAGCGATTTCGGAAGAGACCCAGTACTTC
CDR3aa: CASSLALAISEETQYF

abundance: NA
j_gene: TRBJ2-5
d_gene: NA
len: 13
v_gene: TRBV30
CDR3nt: TGTGCCGGTGGAGGGACGGGGGAAGAGACCCAGTACTTC
CDR3aa: CAGGGTGEETQYF

abundance: many
j_gene: TRBJ2-1
d_gene: TRBD2
len: 13
v_gene: TRBV3-1
CDR3nt: TGTGCCAGCAGCCAAACCCTAGCGGGGTCCCCGTTCTTC
CDR3aa: CASSQTLAGSPFF

abundance: many
j_gene: TRBJ2-7
d_gene: TRBD1
len: 17
v_gene: TRBV4-1
CDR3nt: TGCGCCAGCAGCCAAAACCTTGCCCGGACAGGAAGCTACGAGCAGTACTTC
CDR3aa: CASSQNLARTGSYEQYF

abundance: once
j_gene: TRBJ2-2
d_gene: NA
len: 12
v_gene: TRBV9
CDR3nt: TGTGCCAGCATGGGGCGCACCGGGGAGCTGTTTTTT
CDR3aa: CASMGRTGELFF

abundance: NA
j_gene: TRBJ1-2
d_gene: TRBD1
len: 16
v_gene: TRBV6-2/TRBV6-3
CDR3nt: TGTGCCAGCATTCTGCGACCGGGACAGGTGAACTATGGCTACACCTTC
CDR3aa: CASILRPGQVNYGYTF

abundance: NA
j_gene: TRBJ2-1
d_gene: TRBD2
len: 16
v_gene: TRBV5-5
CDR3nt: TGTGCCAGCAGCTCTAAAAGCGGGGATGCCTACAATGAGCAGTTCTTC
CDR3aa: CASSSKSGDAYNEQFF

abundance: few
j_gene: TRBJ2-4
d_gene: NA
len: 12
v_gene: TRBV12-3/TRBV12-4
CDR3nt: TGTGCCAGCAGTTTGCTGAAAAACATTCAGTACTTC
CDR3aa: CASSLLKNIQYF

abundance: NA
j_gene: TRBJ1-4
d_gene: NA
len: 13
v_gene: TRBV20-1
CDR3nt: TGCAGTGCTGGGAAAGGGATTAATGAAAAACTGTTTTTT
CDR3aa: CSAGKGINEKLFF